This TCR beta chain was sequenced in a study of T-cell memory formation after mild COVID-19. Study-level information: TCR clusters were largely donor specific.

The germline CDR1 and CDR2 sequences are SGHDT and YYEEEE. V was clipped by 2 bases and J by 8 bases, with 13 bases between them. CDR3 size: 13 residues. This clonotype has just a few counts. What it binds is unknown. Constant-segment primers and 5'RACE yielded cDNA libraries for TCR alpha and TCR beta, each carrying sample barcodes and UMIs. TCRdb called the 5' RACE reads again in MiXCR, with one record for every CDR3 protein. The sample contains some 450,000 distinct CDR3 sequences, roughly 20% of which appear only once. Study-wide points: Later expanders leaned CD4+, whereas day 15 to 85 contracting clones were balanced CD4/CD8. Pre-infection memory held some responding clones, suggesting pre-existing cross-reactive T cells responded.

The sequenced sample was PBMCs or a T cell subset sorted from them (not recorded which). The sequence derives from an adult woman who had mild COVID-19 (a few samples of this study predate the infection). Cell type and time point are not known. The rearrangement uses TRBV5-6 and TRBJ1-1, with D possibly TRBD1 on 5 matching bases. The CDR3: CASSFKDSGEAFF. CDR3 coding DNA: TGTGCCAGCAGCTTTAAAGACTCAGGGGAAGCTTTCTTT.